The clone carrying this T cell receptor beta chain showed up many times. Germline is not matched at one junction end, which may reflect a read error. This record belongs to a study of T cells in Graves' hyperthyroidism and ophthalmopathy. Overall study context: Once the initial diagnosis was made, peripheral blood was obtained before any treatment.

Ophthalmopathy patients all had a Clinical Activity Score of at least 3, a NOSPECS grade of at least 4 and disease under 3 months old. The germline CDR1 and CDR2 sequences are SGHNT and YYREEE (reference sequence). The CDR3 loop spans 13 amino acids. Amplification yielded TCR beta CDR3 regions, with RNA transcripts as the source. An initial round of RT-PCR targeting the TCR CDR3 relied on the HTBI primer set. MiXCR, run by TCRdb on the multiplex PCR reads, gives a single entry per CDR3 protein. The data hold hundreds of thousands of distinct CDR3 sequences, with 14% to 15% observed a single time. Specimen: blood. The gene calls are TRBV5-4 and TRBJ2-1; unclear D gene. This clonotype originated in a man aged 18 to 30 with Graves' ophthalmopathy. The CDR3 DNA reads TGTGCCAGCAGCCCTTATAGCTACCATGAGCAGTTCTTC. It yields the protein CASSPYSYHEQFF.